The 6 T cell receptor beta chains presented below share a single source sample, sequenced in a study of blood T cells in healthy people across ages. Primers used in a second PCR of roughly 6 to 11 cycles were a sample-barcoded 5' primer and a J-beta primer mix. TCRdb processed the 5' RACE reads anew with MiXCR; each CDR3 protein has one entry. The data show 1.5 million to 2 million distinct CDR3 sequences, around 48% seen once. The specimen sequenced was blood. These receptor sequences come from a woman in her thirties or forties in good health.

The gene calls are TRBV10-3 and TRBJ2-5; TRBD1 matches at 9 bases. The assigned J gene may be wrong: the sequence end matches TRBJ2-7 better. The CDR3 loop spans 17 amino acids. Looked up from germline, CDR1 is ENHRY and CDR2 is SYGVKD. CDR3 amino acids: CAILLRPTGGEVYEQYF. In DNA form, the CDR3 reads TGTGCCATTTTACTTCGCCCCACAGGGGGCGAGGTTTACGAGCAGTACTTC.

The chain joins TRBV18 to TRBJ1-6; D unresolved. The CDR3 loop spans 13 amino acids. Trimming removed 3 bases from V and 7 bases from J, with 7 bases in between. The germline V gene has CDR1 KGHSH and CDR2 LQKENI. CDR3 nucleotide sequence: TGTGCCAGCTCACCCAAGACAAATTCACCCCTCCACTTT. It codes for CASSPKTNSPLHF.

The V and J genes are TRBV28 and TRBJ1-5, with 8 bases that match TRBD1. The V gene end was trimmed by 2 bases and the J gene end by 4 bases; junction bases not matched to a gene: 10. This CDR3 region has 17 residues. Germline values: CDR1 MDHEN, CDR2 SYDVKM. The CDR3 reads CASSLSETGVWNQPQHF. The CDR3 nucleotides are TGTGCCAGCAGTTTAAGTGAGACAGGGGTCTGGAATCAGCCCCAGCATTTT. Supplemented by reference TRBV28 and TRBJ1-5, the full variable domain reads DVKVTQSSRYLVKRTGEKVFLECVQDMDHENMFWYRQDPGLGLRLIYFSYDVKMKEKGDIPEGYSVSREKKERFSLILESASTNQTSMYLCASSLSETGVWNQPQHFGDGTRLSIL.

V and J are TRBV20-1 and TRBJ2-3; TRBD2 aligns across 15 bases. CDR3 length: 19 residues. Germline V lookup: CDR1 DFQATT, CDR2 SNEGSKA (reference sequence). Losses at the gene ends were 6 bases for V and 0 bases for J; bases not matched to a gene: 13. The CDR3 spells CSAIGGTSGGRASTDTQYF. The CDR3 nucleotides read TGCAGTGCCATAGGAGGGACTAGCGGGGGGCGGGCTAGCACAGATACGCAGTATTTT.

This clonotype has more than one count but fewer than ten. The CDR3 DNA is TGTGCCAGCAACACAGTTAACTATGGCTACACCTTC. Its translation is CASNTVNYGYTF. The chain is built from TRBV28 and TRBJ1-2, with unresolved D. Germline lookup yields CDR1 MDHEN and CDR2 SYDVKM. The CDR3 runs to 12 residues. Trimming cost V 7 bases and J 1 base, with 7 bases left between them.

This clonotype was picked up a small number of times. The rearrangement joins TRBV20-1 to TRBJ2-7, with TRBD2 matching 10 bases. The J segment lost 4 bases and the V segment lost 4 bases, leaving 10 bases of the junction unmatched. Looked up from germline, CDR1 is DFQATT and CDR2 is SNEGSKA (reference sequence). The CDR3 spans 15 residues. The CDR3 sequence: CSATSITSGEYEQYF. The DNA for the CDR3 is TGCAGTGCTACTTCAATTACTAGCGGGGAATACGAGCAGTACTTC.